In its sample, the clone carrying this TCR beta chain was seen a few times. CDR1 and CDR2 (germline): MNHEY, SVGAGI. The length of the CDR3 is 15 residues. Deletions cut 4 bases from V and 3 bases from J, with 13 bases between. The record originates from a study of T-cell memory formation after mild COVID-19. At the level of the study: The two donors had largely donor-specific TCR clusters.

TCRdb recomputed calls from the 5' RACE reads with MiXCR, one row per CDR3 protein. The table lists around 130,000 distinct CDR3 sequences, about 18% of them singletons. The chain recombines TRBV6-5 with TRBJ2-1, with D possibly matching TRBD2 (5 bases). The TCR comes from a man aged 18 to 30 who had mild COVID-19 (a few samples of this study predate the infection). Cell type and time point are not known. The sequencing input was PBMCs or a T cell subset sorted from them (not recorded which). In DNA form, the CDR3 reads TGTGCCAGCAGTTTGGCTAGCCGCTTCTACAATGAGCAGTTCTTC. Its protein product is CASSLASRFYNEQFF.